This T cell receptor beta chain was captured in a study of cytomegalovirus exposure and HLA in healthy donors. For the study at large: When over 300 donors were genotyped, 81% of them were found to fall in the Caucasian-associated ancestry cluster. Study-wide results and limits: Among immune exposure information, only CMV serostatus was available.

Germline CDR1 and CDR2: MNHEY and SVGAGI. The CDR3 spans 15 residues. V lost 2 bases, J lost 8 bases, and 6 bases stayed unmatched. With 60 Vbeta and 13 Jbeta primers, the PCR was carried out. Original processing notes: Approximately 12 million of the roughly 80 million unique TCR beta chains counted in a later analysis were shared. Sequencing used immunoSEQ multiplex PCR; TCRdb keeps in-frame clones, though not all of them. V and J calls and clone size come straight from that table; D and trimming were deduced from the DNA. This table lists 200,000 to 250,000 clones. With respect to this clone: Its antigen is not known.

The receptor was isolated from a woman aged 30 to 39 in good health and CMV-seropositive. V usage is TRBV6-5 and J usage is TRBJ2-2; 9 nucleotides match TRBD2. The specimen sequenced was PBMCs. In DNA, the CDR3 is TGTGCCAGCAGTTACGGCGGGGGGGCCCGTGGGGAGCTGTTTTTT. This codes for CASSYGGGARGELFF.